This is a list of T cell receptor beta chains from one sample in a study of blood T cells in healthy people across ages. TCRdb re-called the 5' RACE reads through MiXCR, storing one row per CDR3 protein. The sample includes 800,000 to 1,300,000 distinct CDR3 sequences, 20% to 25% of them seen just once. These data also featured in a second study, about T cells of mothers and their children.

Sequencing input: blood. These receptor sequences come from a girl under 10 years old in good health. Each CDR3 is given with its conserved first and last residue. D genes are given only for firm matches. The size of a clone is reported for some rows only, either as once, few or many, or as a class for expanded clones.

>TRBV4-1|TRBJ2-7|NA|NA
TGCGCCAGCAGCCAAGAGGGGTTCCGGGGCCTCTACGAGCAGTACTTC
CASSQEGFRGLYEQYF
>TRBV5-1|TRBJ2-5|NA|many
TGCGCCAGCAGCTTGGGGGGGCCAGAGACCCAGTACTTC
CASSLGGPETQYF
>TRBV6-2/TRBV6-3|TRBJ1-5|TRBD1|once
TGTGCCAGCAGCACCGGGACAGGGGACCCCCAGCATTTT
CASSTGTGDPQHF
>TRBV15|TRBJ2-7|NA|NA
TGTGCCACCAGCAGAGATGGGTGGGGCACCTACGAGCAGTACTTC
CATSRDGWGTYEQYF
>TRBV13|TRBJ1-2|NA|few
TGTGCCAGCAGCTTAGCGTTAGGGATCAACTATGGCTACACCTTC
CASSLALGINYGYTF
>TRBV28|TRBJ1-4|NA|NA
TGTGCCAGCAGCCCGGTTCCAACTAATGAAAAACTGTTTTTT
CASSPVPTNEKLFF
>TRBV5-1|TRBJ2-3|TRBD1|NA
TGCGCCAGCAGCGGGTCGCCAGGGGACAGCCGCACAGATACGCAGTATTTT
CASSGSPGDSRTDTQYF
>TRBV11-2|TRBJ1-2|NA|few
TGTGCCAGCAGCGTTTACAGCAATAACTATGGCTACACCTTC
CASSVYSNNYGYTF
>TRBV12-3/TRBV12-4|TRBJ1-1|TRBD1|NA
TGTGCCAGCAGTGAGGACAGGGGGATTCGCACTGAAGCTTTCTTT
CASSEDRGIRTEAFF
>TRBV5-5|TRBJ2-7|NA|NA
TGTGCCAGCAGCTTGGCAAGTGAATTGTCCGAGCAGTACTTC
CASSLASELSEQYF
>TRBV2|TRBJ2-6|NA|few
TGTGCCAGCGGTAGGGGAGCTGGGGCCAACGTCCTGACTTTC
CASGRGAGANVLTF
>TRBV29-1|TRBJ2-2|TRBD2|NA
TGCAGCGTTGAAACGGGACTAGCCAACACCGGGGAGCTGTTTTTT
CSVETGLANTGELFF
>TRBV7-9|TRBJ2-2|NA|NA
TGCGCCAGCAGCTTAAGGGAAACCACCGGGGAGCTGTTTTTT
CASSLRETTGELFF
>TRBV12-3/TRBV12-4|TRBJ1-3|NA|NA
TGTGCCAGCAGTCCCGTCAGGAGGGCCGGAAACACCATATATTTT
CASSPVRRAGNTIYF
>TRBV6-1|TRBJ1-3|NA|NA
TGTGCCAGCAGATTAGAACCCTTCTCTGGAAACACCATATATTTT
CASRLEPFSGNTIYF
>TRBV9|TRBJ2-1|TRBD2|NA
TGTGCCAGCAGCGTAGCGGGGGGGCCCCCCTATGAGCAGTTCTTC
CASSVAGGPPYEQFF
>TRBV7-9|TRBJ2-1|TRBD1|few
TGTGCCAGCAGACGACAACAGGGGAATGAGCAGTTCTTC
CASRRQQGNEQFF
>TRBV12-3/TRBV12-4|TRBJ2-5|NA|few
TGTGCCTCCACCCAGGTCGGGTTTGGAGAGACCCAGTACTTC
CASTQVGFGETQYF
>TRBV3-1|TRBJ2-4|TRBD2|NA
TGTGCCAGCAGCCAGCTGACTAGCGGGTCTACCATTCAGTACTTC
CASSQLTSGSTIQYF
>TRBV4-3|TRBJ2-7|NA|NA
TGCGCCAGCAGCCAAGGGGGTAGCAATCTCCACGAGCAGTACTTC
CASSQGGSNLHEQYF
>TRBV29-1|TRBJ1-2|NA|few
TGCAGCGTCCGGGGGCGATATGGCTACACCTTC
CSVRGRYGYTF
>TRBV6-5|TRBJ1-3|NA|NA
TGTGCCAGCAGATCCTACAGGGCCAGCTCTGGAAACACCATATATTTT
CASRSYRASSGNTIYF
>TRBV11-2|TRBJ1-4|NA|few
TGTGCCAGCAGCTCGCACCAAGGGGCTCTGTTTTTT
CASSSHQGALFF
>TRBV5-1|TRBJ1-6|NA|few
TGCGCCAGCAGCCGGGACTCTCGGAATTCACCCCTCCACTTT
CASSRDSRNSPLHF
>TRBV29-1|TRBJ1-4|NA|few
TGCAGCGCAGAGATGCAGGGTTTGGAGGAAAAACTGTTTTTT
CSAEMQGLEEKLFF
>TRBV4-2|TRBJ2-7|NA|NA
TGTGCCAGCAGCCAAGATCTGATCGGGCAGTACTTC
CASSQDLIGQYF
>TRBV29-1|TRBJ2-3|TRBD2|NA
TGCAGCGTTGAAGACCTAGCGGAGCCCCGGATAGGGACGCAGTATTTT
CSVEDLAEPRIGTQYF
>TRBV29-1|TRBJ2-3|NA|few
TGCAGCGTTCGTGAAGATACGCAGTATTTT
CSVREDTQYF
>TRBV4-3|TRBJ1-1|NA|NA
TGCGCCAGCAGCCCCTTTCTGAACACTGAAGCTTTCTTT
CASSPFLNTEAFF
>TRBV29-1|TRBJ2-3|NA|NA
TGCAGCGCCGGCGGCAGGGGATACACAGATACGCAGTATTTT
CSAGGRGYTDTQYF
>TRBV7-9|TRBJ2-7|TRBD2|NA
TGTGCCAGCAGCTTAGCTGTGGGACTAGCGGGTGAAGAGCAGTACTTC
CASSLAVGLAGEEQYF
>TRBV9|TRBJ2-2|TRBD1|few
TGTGCCAGCAGCGTAGTACAGGGGGACACCGGGGAGCTGTTTTTT
CASSVVQGDTGELFF
>TRBV20-1|TRBJ2-3|NA|NA
TGCAGTGCTCCTGCTAGCGCCACAGATACGCAGTATTTT
CSAPASATDTQYF
>TRBV29-1|TRBJ2-3|TRBD2|few
TGCAGCGTTGCGGTGAACAGCGGGGTCACAGATACGCAGTATTTT
CSVAVNSGVTDTQYF
>TRBV20-1|TRBJ2-1|TRBD2|NA
TGCAGTGCGAGACTAGCGGGAGCATCCTACAATGAGCAGTTCTTC
CSARLAGASYNEQFF
>TRBV29-1|TRBJ2-1|NA|NA
TGCAGCGCAACCTTCTACAATGAGCAGTTCTTC
CSATFYNEQFF
>TRBV27|TRBJ2-1|NA|NA
TGTGGGGCGGGCTCCTACAATGAGCAGTTCTTC
CGAGSYNEQFF
>TRBV11-3|TRBJ2-1|TRBD1|NA
TGTGCCAGCAGCCTGGGACAGGCCCAATTGCAGCAGTTCTTC
CASSLGQAQLQQFF
>TRBV5-1|TRBJ2-1|NA|many
TGCGCCAGCAGCTTGGGCCAGGCCAATGAGCAGTTCTTC
CASSLGQANEQFF
>TRBV20-1|TRBJ2-7|NA|NA
TGCAGTGCTAGGGTGGGACTTGCGTTTGAGCAGTACTTC
CSARVGLAFEQYF
>TRBV5-6|TRBJ2-5|NA|NA
TGTGCCATCAGCCTACTAGACGGAGAGACCCAGTACTTC
CAISLLDGETQYF
>TRBV4-3|TRBJ2-5|NA|NA
TGCGCCAGCAGCCGCGGGACAGTAACACAAGAGACCCAGTACTTC
CASSRGTVTQETQYF
>TRBV7-2|TRBJ1-4|NA|NA
TGTGCCAGCAGCCGAGACACCTGGAATGAAAAACTGTTTTTT
CASSRDTWNEKLFF
>TRBV6-1|TRBJ2-5|TRBD2|few
TGTGCCACAGCAGACCCCGGGAGGGGCAAAGAGACCCAGTACTTC
CATADPGRGKETQYF